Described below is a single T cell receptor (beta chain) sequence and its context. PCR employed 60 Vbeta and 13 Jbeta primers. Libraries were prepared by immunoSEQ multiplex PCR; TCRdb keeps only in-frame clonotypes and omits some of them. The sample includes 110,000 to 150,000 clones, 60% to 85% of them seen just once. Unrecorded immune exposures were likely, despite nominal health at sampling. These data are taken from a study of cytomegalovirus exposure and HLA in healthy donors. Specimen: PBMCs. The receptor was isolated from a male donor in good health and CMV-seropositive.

CDR3 sequence: CASSLASGREGGNQETQYF. Here the CDR3 DNA reads TGTGCCAGCAGCTTGGCCAGCGGGAGAGAAGGAGGGAACCAAGAGACCCAGTACTTC. The chain joins TRBV5-6 to TRBJ2-5; 8 positions agree with TRBD2. The CDR3 has 19 amino acids. Looked up from germline, CDR1 is SGHDT and CDR2 is YYEEEE. The trim removed 0 bases at V and 0 bases at J, leaving 13 bases unmatched.